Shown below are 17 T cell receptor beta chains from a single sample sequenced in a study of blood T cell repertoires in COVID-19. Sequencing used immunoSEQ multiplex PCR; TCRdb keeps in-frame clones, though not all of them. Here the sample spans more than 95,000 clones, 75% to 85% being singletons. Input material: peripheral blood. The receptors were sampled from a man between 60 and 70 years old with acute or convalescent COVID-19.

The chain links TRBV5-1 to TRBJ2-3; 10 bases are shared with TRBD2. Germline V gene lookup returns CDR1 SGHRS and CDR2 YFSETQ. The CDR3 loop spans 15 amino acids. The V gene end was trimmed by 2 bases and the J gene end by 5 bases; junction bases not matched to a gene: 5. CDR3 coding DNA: TGCGCCAGCAGCTTCAGTAGCGGGGGGCAAGATACGCAGTATTTT. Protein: CASSFSSGGQDTQYF. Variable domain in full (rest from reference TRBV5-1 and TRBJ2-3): KAGVTQTPRYLIKTRGQQVTLSCSPISGHRSVSWYQQTPGQGLQFLFEYFSETQRNKGNFPGRFSGRQFSNSRSEMNVSTLELGDSALYLCASSFSSGGQDTQYFGPGTRLTVL.

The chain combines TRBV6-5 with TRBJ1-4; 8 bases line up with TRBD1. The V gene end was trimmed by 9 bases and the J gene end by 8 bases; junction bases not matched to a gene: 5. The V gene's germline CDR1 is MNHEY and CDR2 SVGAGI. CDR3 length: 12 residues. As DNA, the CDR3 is TGTGCCAGGGACAGGGTGTGGGAAAAACTGTTTTTT. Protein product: CARDRVWEKLFF.

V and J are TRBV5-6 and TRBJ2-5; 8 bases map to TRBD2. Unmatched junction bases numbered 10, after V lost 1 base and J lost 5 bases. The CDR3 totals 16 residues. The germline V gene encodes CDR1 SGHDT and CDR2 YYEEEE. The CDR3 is CASSLLRGLAVETQYF. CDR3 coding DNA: TGTGCCAGCAGCTTGCTTCGAGGACTAGCAGTGGAGACCCAGTACTTC.

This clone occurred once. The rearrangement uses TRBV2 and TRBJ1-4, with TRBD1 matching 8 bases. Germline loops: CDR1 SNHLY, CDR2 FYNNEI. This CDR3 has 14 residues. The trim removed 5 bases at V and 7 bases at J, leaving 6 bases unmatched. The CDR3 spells CASSLQGGVEKLFF. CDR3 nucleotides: TGTGCCAGCAGTCTACAGGGGGGAGTTGAAAAACTGTTTTTT.

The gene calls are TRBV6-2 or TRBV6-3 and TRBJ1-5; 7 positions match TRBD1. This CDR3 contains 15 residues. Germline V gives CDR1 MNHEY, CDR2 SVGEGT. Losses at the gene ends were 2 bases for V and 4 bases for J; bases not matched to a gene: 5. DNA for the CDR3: TGTGCCAGCAGTTACGGGACAGCGGTAAATCAGCCCCAGCATTTT. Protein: CASSYGTAVNQPQHF.

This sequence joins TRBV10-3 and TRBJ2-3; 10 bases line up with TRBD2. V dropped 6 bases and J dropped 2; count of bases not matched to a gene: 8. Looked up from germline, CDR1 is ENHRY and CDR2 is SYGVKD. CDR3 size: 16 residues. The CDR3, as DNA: TGTGCCATCAGGGGGACTAGCGCGACGAACACAGATACGCAGTATTTT. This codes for CAIRGTSATNTDTQYF.

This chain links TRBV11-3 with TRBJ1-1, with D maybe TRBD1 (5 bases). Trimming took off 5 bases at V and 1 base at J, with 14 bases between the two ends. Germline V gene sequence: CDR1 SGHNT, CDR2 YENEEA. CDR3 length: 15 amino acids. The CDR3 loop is CASSPPRTGNTEAFF. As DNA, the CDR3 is TGTGCCAGCAGCCCGCCCCGTACAGGGAACACTGAAGCTTTCTTT.

CDR3 loop: CATRGGRATEAFF. For the CDR3, the DNA is TGTGCCACCCGAGGGGGAAGGGCCACTGAAGCTTTCTTT. The chain combines TRBV6-5 with TRBJ1-1, with a possible D match to TRBD1 (6 bases). Looked up from germline, CDR1 is MNHEY and CDR2 is SVGAGI. The CDR3 covers 13 residues. V dropped 10 bases and J dropped 4 bases, with 16 bases sitting between them.

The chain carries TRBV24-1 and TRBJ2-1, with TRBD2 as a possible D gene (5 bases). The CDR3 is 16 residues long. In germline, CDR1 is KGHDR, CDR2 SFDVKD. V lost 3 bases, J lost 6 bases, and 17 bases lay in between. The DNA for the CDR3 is TGTGCCACCAGTGATACACGTCAGCGGCAGATCAATGAGCAGTTCTTC. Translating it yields CATSDTRQRQINEQFF.

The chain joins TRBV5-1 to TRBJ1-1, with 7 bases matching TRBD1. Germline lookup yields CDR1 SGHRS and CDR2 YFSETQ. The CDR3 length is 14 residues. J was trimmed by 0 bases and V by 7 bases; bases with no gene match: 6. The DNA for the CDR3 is TGCGCCAGCCGGACAGGTTCTATGAACACTGAAGCTTTCTTT. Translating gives CASRTGSMNTEAFF.

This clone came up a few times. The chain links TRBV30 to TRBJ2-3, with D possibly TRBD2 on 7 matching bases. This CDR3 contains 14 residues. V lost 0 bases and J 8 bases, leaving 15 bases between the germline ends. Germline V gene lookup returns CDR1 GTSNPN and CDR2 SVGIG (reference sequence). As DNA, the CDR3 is TGTGCCTGGAGTGTACACGGGGGAGGGGGTACGCAGTATTTT. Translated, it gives CAWSVHGGGGTQYF.

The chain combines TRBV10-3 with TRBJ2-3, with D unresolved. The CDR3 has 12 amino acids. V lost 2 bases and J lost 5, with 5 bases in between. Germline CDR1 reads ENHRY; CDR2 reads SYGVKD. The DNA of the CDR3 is TGTGCCATCAGTGAGGGCAGAGATACGCAGTATTTT. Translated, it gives CAISEGRDTQYF.

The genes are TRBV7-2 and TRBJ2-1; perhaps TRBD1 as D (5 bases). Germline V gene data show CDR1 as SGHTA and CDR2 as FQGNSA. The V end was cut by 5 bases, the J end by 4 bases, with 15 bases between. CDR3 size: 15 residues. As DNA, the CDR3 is TGTGCCAGCAGCCCTCTCAGGGCAATATACAATGAGCAGTTCTTC. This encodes CASSPLRAIYNEQFF.

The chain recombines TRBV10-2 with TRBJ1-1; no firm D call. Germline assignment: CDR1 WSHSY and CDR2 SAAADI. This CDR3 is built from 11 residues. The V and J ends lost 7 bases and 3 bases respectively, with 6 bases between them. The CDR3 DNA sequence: TGCGCCAGCATTACGGACACTGAAGCTTTCTTT. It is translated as CASITDTEAFF.

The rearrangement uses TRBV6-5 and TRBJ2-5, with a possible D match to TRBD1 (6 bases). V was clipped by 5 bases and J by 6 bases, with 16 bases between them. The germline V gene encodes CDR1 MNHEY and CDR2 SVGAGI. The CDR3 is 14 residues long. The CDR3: CASSPGQPTKTQYF. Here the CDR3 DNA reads TGTGCCAGCAGTCCCGGACAGCCCACTAAGACCCAGTACTTC.

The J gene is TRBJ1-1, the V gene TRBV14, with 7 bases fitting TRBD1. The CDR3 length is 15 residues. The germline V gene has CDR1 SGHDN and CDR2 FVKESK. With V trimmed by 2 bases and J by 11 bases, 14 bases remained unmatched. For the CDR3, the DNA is TGTGCCAGCAGCCAAAGTGCCTACAGGGGCACCTTCGCTTTCTTT. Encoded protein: CASSQSAYRGTFAFF.

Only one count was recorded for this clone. The CDR3 here is CASSQFRGMSPLHF. Written as DNA, the CDR3 is TGTGCCAGCAGCCAATTTAGGGGGATGTCACCCCTCCACTTT. The chain couples TRBV11-3 to TRBJ1-6, with D perhaps TRBD1 (6 bases). Germline V CDR1 and CDR2: SGHNT, YENEEA. Trimming pared 5 bases from V and 10 bases from J, leaving 15 bases between. This CDR3 contains 14 residues.